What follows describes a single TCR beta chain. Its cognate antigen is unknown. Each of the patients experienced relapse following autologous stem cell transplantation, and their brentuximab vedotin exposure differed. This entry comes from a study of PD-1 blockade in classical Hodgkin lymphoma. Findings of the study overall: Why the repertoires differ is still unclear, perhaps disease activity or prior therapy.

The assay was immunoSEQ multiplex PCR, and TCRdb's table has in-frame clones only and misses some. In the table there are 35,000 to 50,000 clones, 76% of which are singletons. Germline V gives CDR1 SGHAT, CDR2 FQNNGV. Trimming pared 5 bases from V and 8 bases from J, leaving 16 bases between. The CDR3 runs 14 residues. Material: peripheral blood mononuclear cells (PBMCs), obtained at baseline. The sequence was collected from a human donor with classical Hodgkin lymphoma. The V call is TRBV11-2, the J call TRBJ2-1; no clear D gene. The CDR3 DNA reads TGTGCCAGCAGCCCCACCCCGTTCGGCGATGAGCAGTTCTTC. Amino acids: CASSPTPFGDEQFF.